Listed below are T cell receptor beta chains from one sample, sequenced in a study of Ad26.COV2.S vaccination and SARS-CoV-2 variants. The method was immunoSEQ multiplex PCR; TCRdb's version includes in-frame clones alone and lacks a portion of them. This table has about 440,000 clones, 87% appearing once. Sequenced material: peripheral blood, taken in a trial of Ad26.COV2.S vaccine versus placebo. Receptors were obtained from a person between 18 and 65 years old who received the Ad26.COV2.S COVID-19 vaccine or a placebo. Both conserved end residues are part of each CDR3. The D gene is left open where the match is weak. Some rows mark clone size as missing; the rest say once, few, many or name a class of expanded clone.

CDR3: CATDRTGENSPLHF
DNA: TGTGCCACCGATCGGACAGGGGAGAATTCACCCCTCCACTTT
V: TRBV7-3
D: TRBD1
size: NA
J: TRBJ1-6

CDR3: CASSPQPGDREQFF
DNA: TGTGCCAGCAGCCCACAACCAGGGGATCGTGAGCAGTTCTTC
V: TRBV5-4
D: NA
size: few
J: TRBJ2-1

CDR3: CAISGPGGPNNEQFF
DNA: TGTGCCATCAGTGGCCCGGGGGGGCCCAACAATGAGCAGTTCTTC
V: TRBV10-3
D: TRBD2
size: once
J: TRBJ2-1

CDR3: CATSPAGATGELFF
DNA: TGTGCCACCAGCCCGGCCGGGGCCACCGGGGAGCTGTTTTTT
V: TRBV24-1
D: NA
size: NA
J: TRBJ2-2

CDR3: CATKRTSGIQETQYF
DNA: TGTGCCACCAAGAGGACTAGCGGGATCCAAGAGACCCAGTACTTC
V: TRBV19
D: TRBD2
size: NA
J: TRBJ2-5

CDR3: CASSKGCLPRTDTQYF
DNA: TGTGCCAGCAGCAAAGGTTGTCTACCCCGCACAGATACGCAGTATTTT
V: TRBV21-1
D: NA
size: NA
J: TRBJ2-3

CDR3: CATTSGAHTGELFF
DNA: TGTGCCACTACGAGCGGAGCTCACACCGGGGAGCTGTTTTTT
V: TRBV24-1
D: NA
size: NA
J: TRBJ2-2

CDR3: CASSPHSYRRWGLQNQPQHF
DNA: TGTGCCAGCAGCCCCCACTCCTACAGAAGATGGGGGCTGCAAAATCAGCCCCAGCATTTT
V: TRBV3-1/TRBV3-2
D: NA
size: NA
J: TRBJ1-5

CDR3: CASSGRRTSGRTDTQYF
DNA: TGTGCCAGCAGCGGGCGCCGGACTAGCGGACGCACAGATACGCAGTATTTT
V: TRBV14
D: TRBD2
size: NA
J: TRBJ2-3

CDR3: CAAGTGKNIQYF
DNA: TGTGCCGCCGGGACGGGGAAAAACATTCAGTACTTC
V: TRBV19
D: NA
size: NA
J: TRBJ2-4

CDR3: CASRSLGNEQFF
DNA: TGTGCCAGTAGGTCTCTCGGAAATGAGCAGTTCTTC
V: TRBV19
D: NA
size: NA
J: TRBJ2-1

CDR3: CASSWGTGRNTIYF
DNA: TGTGCCAGCAGCTGGGGGACAGGGCGAAACACCATATATTTT
V: TRBV5-4
D: TRBD1
size: NA
J: TRBJ1-3

CDR3: CATSRVRAVTVNEQFF
DNA: TGTGCCACCAGCAGAGTTAGAGCGGTGACGGTGAATGAGCAGTTCTTC
V: TRBV15
D: NA
size: NA
J: TRBJ2-1

CDR3: CASSSRLGRNQPQHF
DNA: TGTGCCAGCAGTTCGCGATTGGGGAGGAATCAGCCCCAGCATTTT
V: TRBV27
D: NA
size: NA
J: TRBJ1-5

CDR3: CASSLNGQPGLAGGRDTQYF
DNA: TGTGCCAGCAGCTTAAACGGGCAACCGGGACTAGCGGGAGGGAGGGATACGCAGTATTTT
V: TRBV7-3
D: TRBD2
size: NA
J: TRBJ2-3

CDR3: CASSFGGPTNEKLFF
DNA: TGTGCCAGCAGCTTCGGCGGGCCCACTAATGAAAAACTGTTTTTT
V: TRBV7-9
D: NA
size: NA
J: TRBJ1-4

CDR3: CASSGGLRQASYNEQFF
DNA: TGCGCCAGCAGCGGGGGACTCCGGCAAGCCTCCTACAATGAGCAGTTCTTC
V: TRBV5-1
D: NA
size: once
J: TRBJ2-1

CDR3: CASSQARAPMNTEAFF
DNA: TGTGCCAGCAGCCAGGCCCGAGCCCCCATGAACACTGAAGCTTTCTTT
V: TRBV3-1/TRBV3-2
D: NA
size: NA
J: TRBJ1-1

CDR3: CASSTRQGDSPLHF
DNA: TGTGCCAGCAGCACGCGGCAGGGGGATTCACCCCTCCACTTT
V: TRBV7-9
D: TRBD1
size: NA
J: TRBJ1-6

CDR3: CASSKLPGTGGSEQFF
DNA: TGTGCCAGCAGTAAGCTACCGGGTACAGGAGGAAGTGAGCAGTTCTTC
V: TRBV6-2/TRBV6-3
D: NA
size: few
J: TRBJ2-1

CDR3: CATSDPRRDRATNEQFF
DNA: TGTGCCACCAGTGATCCCCGTCGGGACAGAGCAACCAATGAGCAGTTCTTC
V: TRBV24-1
D: TRBD1
size: NA
J: TRBJ2-1

CDR3: CASSSIGLAGAYEQYF
DNA: TGTGCCAGCAGTTCCATTGGACTAGCGGGAGCCTACGAGCAGTACTTC
V: TRBV27
D: TRBD2
size: NA
J: TRBJ2-7

CDR3: CASRHPSGIGNEQFF
DNA: TGTGCCAGCAGACATCCTAGCGGGATAGGCAATGAGCAGTTCTTC
V: TRBV11-2
D: TRBD2
size: NA
J: TRBJ2-1

CDR3: CASSVTHSYEQYF
DNA: TGTGCCAGCAGTGTGACGCACTCCTACGAGCAGTACTTC
V: TRBV2
D: NA
size: NA
J: TRBJ2-7

CDR3: CASSRGNSGNTIYF
DNA: TGTGCCAGCAGCCGAGGGAATTCGGGAAACACCATATATTTT
V: TRBV19
D: NA
size: NA
J: TRBJ1-3

CDR3: CASSRNSGATYEQYF
DNA: TGTGCCAGCAGCCGAAATTCGGGGGCCACCTACGAGCAGTACTTC
V: TRBV11-2
D: NA
size: NA
J: TRBJ2-7

CDR3: CASSLVLGATDPSGNTIYF
DNA: TGTGCCAGCAGCTTAGTATTGGGGGCGACAGACCCCTCTGGAAACACCATATATTTT
V: TRBV28
D: NA
size: once
J: TRBJ1-3

CDR3: CASRGVLDEQFF
DNA: TGTGCCAGCAGGGGAGTCTTAGATGAGCAGTTCTTC
V: TRBV6-5
D: NA
size: once
J: TRBJ2-1

CDR3: CASKAQGISNEQFF
DNA: TGTGCCAGCAAGGCACAGGGTATTAGCAATGAGCAGTTCTTC
V: TRBV7-3
D: NA
size: NA
J: TRBJ2-1

CDR3: CASSPPDYRIYGYTF
DNA: TGTGCCAGTAGCCCACCCGACTACAGGATCTATGGCTACACCTTC
V: TRBV19
D: NA
size: NA
J: TRBJ1-2

CDR3: CASSQDRPRGLSTDTQYF
DNA: TGCGCCAGCAGCCAAGATCGGCCTAGGGGTCTTAGCACAGATACGCAGTATTTT
V: TRBV4-3
D: NA
size: NA
J: TRBJ2-3

CDR3: CASSVRGSSLETQYF
DNA: TGTGCCAGCAGTGTTAGGGGTTCATCGTTAGAGACCCAGTACTTC
V: TRBV25-1
D: NA
size: NA
J: TRBJ2-5

CDR3: CASSPGQGWTDTQYF
DNA: TGTGCCAGCAGCCCCGGACAGGGTTGGACAGATACGCAGTATTTT
V: TRBV7-9
D: TRBD1
size: NA
J: TRBJ2-3

CDR3: CSASARGLRETQYF
DNA: TGCAGTGCTAGTGCCCGCGGGCTAAGGGAGACCCAGTACTTC
V: TRBV20-1
D: NA
size: NA
J: TRBJ2-5

CDR3: CAISVLAGAETDTQYF
DNA: TGTGCCATCAGTGTTTTAGCGGGAGCGGAGACAGATACGCAGTATTTT
V: TRBV10-3
D: TRBD2
size: NA
J: TRBJ2-3

CDR3: CASSLGLAGAGETQYF
DNA: TGTGCCAGCAGCTTAGGTCTAGCGGGAGCCGGGGAGACCCAGTACTTC
V: TRBV7-6
D: TRBD2
size: NA
J: TRBJ2-5

CDR3: CASSVPTGTGEQFF
DNA: TGTGCCAGCAGCGTCCCGACAGGGACCGGTGAGCAGTTCTTC
V: TRBV9
D: TRBD1
size: NA
J: TRBJ2-1

CDR3: CASSFPDQAEAFF
DNA: TGTGCCAGCAGCTTCCCCGACCAAGCTGAAGCTTTCTTT
V: TRBV5-4
D: NA
size: NA
J: TRBJ1-1

CDR3: CASSLPGSPLHF
DNA: TGTGCCAGCAGTTTACCAGGATCACCCCTCCACTTT
V: TRBV28
D: NA
size: NA
J: TRBJ1-6

CDR3: CASSQRGSRGEQYF
DNA: TGTGCCAGCAGCCAACGCGGGTCCCGTGGCGAGCAGTACTTC
V: TRBV3-1/TRBV3-2
D: NA
size: NA
J: TRBJ2-7

CDR3: CSVEDGGGGYTF
DNA: TGCAGCGTTGAAGACGGGGGCGGCGGCTACACCTTC
V: TRBV29-1
D: NA
size: few
J: TRBJ1-2

CDR3: CASSGGIGADTQYF
DNA: TGTGCCAGCTCGGGCGGTATCGGCGCAGATACGCAGTATTTT
V: TRBV6-4
D: NA
size: few
J: TRBJ2-3

CDR3: CASSQGVGYEQYF
DNA: TGTGCCAGCAGCCAAGGGGTTGGCTACGAGCAGTACTTC
V: TRBV6-6
D: NA
size: NA
J: TRBJ2-7

CDR3: CASSLAMSGNQPQHF
DNA: TGTGCCAGCAGCTTAGCGATGTCAGGAAATCAGCCCCAGCATTTT
V: TRBV7-8
D: NA
size: few
J: TRBJ1-5

CDR3: CASREVSGNTIYF
DNA: TGTGCCAGCAGGGAGGTCTCTGGAAACACCATATATTTT
V: TRBV19
D: NA
size: NA
J: TRBJ1-3

CDR3: CASSLLSRLDTGELFF
DNA: TGTGCCAGCAGCTTGTTATCCAGGTTGGACACCGGGGAGCTGTTTTTT
V: TRBV5-6
D: NA
size: once
J: TRBJ2-2

CDR3: CASSGGVGNQPQHF
DNA: TGTGCCAGCAGCGGGGGGGTCGGCAATCAGCCCCAGCATTTT
V: TRBV3-1/TRBV3-2
D: NA
size: few
J: TRBJ1-5

CDR3: CASSQTGGGELFF
DNA: TGTGCCAGCAGCCAGACCGGAGGCGGGGAGCTGTTTTTT
V: TRBV3-1/TRBV3-2
D: NA
size: NA
J: TRBJ2-2

CDR3: CASSLLGGRNSYEQYF
DNA: TGTGCCAGCAGCTTACTAGGGGGTAGGAATTCCTACGAGCAGTACTTC
V: TRBV11-1
D: NA
size: once
J: TRBJ2-7

CDR3: CASSLAQLGLGEAFF
DNA: TGTGCCAGCAGCTTAGCTCAACTTGGGCTCGGCGAAGCTTTCTTT
V: TRBV7-8
D: NA
size: NA
J: TRBJ1-1

CDR3: CASSLWGTSATYNEQFF
DNA: TGTGCCAGCAGCTTATGGGGCACTAGCGCAACCTACAATGAGCAGTTCTTC
V: TRBV7-8
D: TRBD2
size: NA
J: TRBJ2-1

CDR3: CASSYDRDLLGGYTF
DNA: TGTGCCAGCAGTTACGACAGGGACTTACTGGGTGGCTACACCTTC
V: TRBV27
D: TRBD1
size: once
J: TRBJ1-2

CDR3: CASSESGSSGELFF
DNA: TGTGCCAGCAGTGAAAGCGGGTCGTCCGGGGAGCTGTTTTTT
V: TRBV2
D: NA
size: NA
J: TRBJ2-2